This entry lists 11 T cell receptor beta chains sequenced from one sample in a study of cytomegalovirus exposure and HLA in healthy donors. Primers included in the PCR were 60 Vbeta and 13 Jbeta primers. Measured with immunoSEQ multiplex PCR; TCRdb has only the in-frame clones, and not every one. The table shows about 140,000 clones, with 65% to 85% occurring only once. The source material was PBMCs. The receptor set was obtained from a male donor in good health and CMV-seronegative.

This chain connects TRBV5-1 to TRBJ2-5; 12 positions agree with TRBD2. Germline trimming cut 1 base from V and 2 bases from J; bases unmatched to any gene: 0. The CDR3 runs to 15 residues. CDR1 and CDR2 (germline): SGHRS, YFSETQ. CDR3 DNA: TGCGCCAGCAGCTTGCTAGCGGGAGGGCAAGAGACCCAGTACTTC. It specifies CASSLLAGGQETQYF.

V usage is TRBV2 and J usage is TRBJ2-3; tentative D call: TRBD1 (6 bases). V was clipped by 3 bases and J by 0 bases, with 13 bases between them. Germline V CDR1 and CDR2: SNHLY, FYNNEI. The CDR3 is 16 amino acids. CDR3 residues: CASSDLGAVSTDTQYF. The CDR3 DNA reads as TGTGCCAGCAGTGATTTGGGGGCGGTAAGCACAGATACGCAGTATTTT.

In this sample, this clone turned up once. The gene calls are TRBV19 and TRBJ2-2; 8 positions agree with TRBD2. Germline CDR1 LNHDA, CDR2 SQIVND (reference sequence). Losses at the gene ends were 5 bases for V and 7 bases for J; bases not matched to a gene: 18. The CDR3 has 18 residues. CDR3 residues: CASSLKSEGLGIGGELFF. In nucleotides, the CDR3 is TGTGCCAGTAGTCTCAAAAGCGAGGGACTAGGGATTGGCGGGGAGCTGTTTTTT.

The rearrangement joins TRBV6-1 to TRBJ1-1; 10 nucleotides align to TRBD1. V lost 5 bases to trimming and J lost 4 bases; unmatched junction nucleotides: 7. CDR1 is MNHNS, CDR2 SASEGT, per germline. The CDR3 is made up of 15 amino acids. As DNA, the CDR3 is TGTGCCAGCAGTCACGCGGGACAGGGGCGCACTGAAGCTTTCTTT. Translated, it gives CASSHAGQGRTEAFF.

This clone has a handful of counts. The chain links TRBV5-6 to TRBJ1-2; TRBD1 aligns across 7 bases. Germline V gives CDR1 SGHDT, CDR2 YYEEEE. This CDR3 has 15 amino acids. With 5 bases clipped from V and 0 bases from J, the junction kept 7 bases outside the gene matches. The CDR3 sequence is CASRRGQNTNYGYTF. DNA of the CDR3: TGTGCCAGCAGGCGGGGACAGAATACTAACTATGGCTACACCTTC.

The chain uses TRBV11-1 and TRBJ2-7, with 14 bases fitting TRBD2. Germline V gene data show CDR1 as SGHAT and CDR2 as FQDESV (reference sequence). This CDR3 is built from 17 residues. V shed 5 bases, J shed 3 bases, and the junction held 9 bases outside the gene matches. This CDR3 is CASSTRTSGGIDYEQYF. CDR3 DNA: TGTGCCAGCAGCACCAGGACTAGCGGGGGGATCGACTACGAGCAGTACTTC.

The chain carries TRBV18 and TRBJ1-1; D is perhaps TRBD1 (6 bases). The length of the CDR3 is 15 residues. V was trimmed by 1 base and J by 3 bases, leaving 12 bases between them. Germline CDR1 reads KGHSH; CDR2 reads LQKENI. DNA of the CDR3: TGTGCCAGCTCACCACAGCGGGGGGCTGACACTGAAGCTTTCTTT. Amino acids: CASSPQRGADTEAFF. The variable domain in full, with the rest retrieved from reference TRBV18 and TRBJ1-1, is NAGVMQNPRHLVRRRGQEARLRCSPMKGHSHVYWYRQLPEEGLKFMVYLQKENIIDESGMPKERFSAEFPKEGPSILRIQQVVRGDSAAYFCASSPQRGADTEAFFGQGTRLTVV.

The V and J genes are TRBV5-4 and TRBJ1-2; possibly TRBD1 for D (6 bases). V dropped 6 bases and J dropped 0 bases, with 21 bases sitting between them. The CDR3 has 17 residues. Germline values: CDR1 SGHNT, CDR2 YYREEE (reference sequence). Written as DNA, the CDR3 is TGTGCCAGCACCAGATCCGGACAGATAATAGCTAACTATGGCTACACCTTC. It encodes CASTRSGQIIANYGYTF.

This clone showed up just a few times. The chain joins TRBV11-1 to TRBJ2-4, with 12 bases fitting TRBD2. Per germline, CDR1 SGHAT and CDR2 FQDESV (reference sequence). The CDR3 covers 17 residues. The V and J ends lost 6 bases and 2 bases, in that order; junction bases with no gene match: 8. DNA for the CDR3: TGTGCCAGCAGTCGACTAGCGGGAGACCGGTCCAAAAACATTCAGTACTTC. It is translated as CASSRLAGDRSKNIQYF.

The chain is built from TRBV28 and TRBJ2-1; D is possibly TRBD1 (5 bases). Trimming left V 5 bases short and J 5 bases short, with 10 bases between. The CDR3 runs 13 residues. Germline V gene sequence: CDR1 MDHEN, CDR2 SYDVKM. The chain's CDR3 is CASSPQGNNEQFF. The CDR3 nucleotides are TGTGCCAGCAGTCCCCAGGGAAACAATGAGCAGTTCTTC.

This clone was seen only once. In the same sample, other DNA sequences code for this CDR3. CDR3 DNA: TGTGCCAGCAGCCCCCTTCGCCTGACAGATAACTATGGCTACACCTTC. Residues: CASSPLRLTDNYGYTF. This rearrangement joins TRBV6-6 to TRBJ1-2; TRBD1 is a possible D gene (5 bases). Trimming took off 6 bases at V and 1 base at J, with 18 bases between the two ends. This CDR3 has 16 residues. Per germline, CDR1 MNHNY and CDR2 SVGAGI (reference sequence).